The 13 T cell receptor beta chains in this list originate from one sample, sequenced in a study of identical twins. Via MiXCR, TCRdb re-called the 5' RACE reads, giving one row per CDR3 protein. Of roughly 1,500,000 distinct CDR3 sequences in the sample, less than 40% were seen once. What was sequenced was cord blood. The origin of the receptors is a newborn girl in good health.

This chain joins TRBV5-1 and TRBJ2-7; 9 bases agree with TRBD2. This CDR3 spans 16 amino acids. Germline V gives CDR1 SGHRS, CDR2 YFSETQ. The junction had 9 bases not matched to a gene; V was cut back by 4 bases and J by 1 base. CDR3 bases: TGCGCCAGCAGCGACCATGCGGGAGGGTTATCCTACGAGCAGTACTTC. It codes for CASSDHAGGLSYEQYF.

This clonotype was detected only a few times. This chain uses TRBV20-1 with TRBJ2-7; 9 bases align to TRBD2. The CDR3 consists of 14 residues. J was trimmed by 4 bases and V by 5 bases; bases with no gene match: 9. Per germline, CDR1 DFQATT and CDR2 SNEGSKA (reference sequence). The CDR3 DNA follows: TGCAGTGCTTTCCCGGGACTAGCAGTGTACGAGCAGTACTTC. This gives the protein CSAFPGLAVYEQYF.

Only a few counts were recorded for this clonotype. This chain connects TRBV5-1 to TRBJ1-1, with TRBD1 matching 10 bases. Trimming took 4 bases from V and 3 from J; bases not matched to a gene: 6. The CDR3 loop spans 15 amino acids. Per the germline V gene, CDR1 is SGHRS and CDR2 is YFSETQ. The CDR3 reads CASSTRTGGDTEAFF. The CDR3 nucleotides are TGCGCCAGCAGCACCCGGACAGGGGGAGACACTGAAGCTTTCTTT.

A note on this clonotype: A read error may explain this, as a much larger clone is one base away. The rearrangement links TRBV25-1 to TRBJ2-7, with D maybe TRBD2 (6 bases). The germline V gene has CDR1 MGHDK and CDR2 SYGVNS. This CDR3 has 14 residues. In DNA, the CDR3 is TGTACCAGCAGTGAATACGGGGGAACCTACGAGCAGTACTTC. It codes for CTSSEYGGTYEQYF.

This clonotype was detected once. The chain joins TRBV6-2 or TRBV6-3 to TRBJ1-5; D may be TRBD1 (6 bases). The CDR3 is 16 residues long. V was trimmed by 5 bases and J by 2 bases, leaving 16 bases between them. The germline gives CDR1 MNHEY, CDR2 SVGEGT. The CDR3 sequence: CASSPGQRQGNQPQHF. CDR3 in DNA: TGTGCCAGCAGTCCCGGACAGCGCCAGGGCAATCAGCCCCAGCATTTT.

This clonotype was counted only a few times. The genes are TRBV12-3 or TRBV12-4 and TRBJ2-5; 9 bases align to TRBD1. The CDR3 is 14 residues long. With V trimmed by 6 bases and J by 5 bases, 7 bases remained unmatched. CDR3 protein: CASRVTGGGETQYF. The CDR3 DNA reads as TGTGCCAGCAGAGTTACAGGGGGCGGTGAGACCCAGTACTTC.

The V and J genes are TRBV5-5 and TRBJ2-3, with TRBD2 matching over 15 bases. Unmatched junction bases numbered 6, after V lost 4 bases and J lost 6 bases. Per the germline V gene, CDR1 is SGHKS and CDR2 is YYEKEE (reference sequence). The CDR3 contains 16 residues. The CDR3 DNA reads as TGTGCCAGCAGCGAGGGACTAGCGGGAGGTTTGGATACGCAGTATTTT. Amino acid sequence: CASSEGLAGGLDTQYF. Combining the CDR3 with reference TRBV5-5 and TRBJ2-3 gives the whole variable domain DAGVTQSPTHLIKTRGQQVTLRCSPISGHKSVSWYQQVLGQGPQFIFQYYEKEERGRGNFPDRFSARQFPNYSSELNVNALLLGDSALYLCASSEGLAGGLDTQYFGPGTRLTVL.

This clonotype has a single count. V and J are TRBV7-9 and TRBJ2-2; 9 bases agree with TRBD2. In germline, CDR1 is SEHNR, CDR2 FQNEAQ (reference sequence). Trimming cost V 5 bases and J 5 bases; bases outside gene matches: 18. The CDR3 contains 19 residues. CDR3 nucleotide sequence: TGTGCCAGCAGCGGAACGGGGACTAGCACCCCTGTAGGGACCGGGGAGCTGTTTTTT. Translation: CASSGTGTSTPVGTGELFF.

In the case of this clonotype: Given a much more abundant clone one base away, this may be a read error. The rearrangement uses TRBV6-1 and TRBJ1-2; 11 nucleotides align to TRBD1. Trimming removed 1 base from V and 6 bases from J; junction bases left unmatched: 1. Germline V lookup: CDR1 MNHNS, CDR2 SASEGT. The CDR3 is 14 amino acids. The CDR3 DNA is TGTGCCAGCAGTGAAGGGACAGGGGGCAATGGCTACACCTTC. This sequence encodes CASSEGTGGNGYTF.

This clonotype was seen a single time. A read error likely explains this, since a far larger clone differs by one base. The chain employs TRBV5-1 and TRBJ2-7; D is undetermined. V was shortened by 3 bases and J by 10 bases, with 11 bases between the two germline ends. In germline, CDR1 is SGHRS, CDR2 YFSETQ. This CDR3 is built from 11 residues. The chain's CDR3 is CASSSEEAQYF. DNA of the CDR3: TGCGCCAGCAGCTCCGAAGAGGCCCAGTACTTC.

This clonotype was seen more than once but under ten times. The chain couples TRBV28 to TRBJ2-1; 12 nucleotides match TRBD2. Trimming cost V 7 bases and J 6 bases; bases outside gene matches: 7. This CDR3 is built from 15 residues. The germline V gene has CDR1 MDHEN and CDR2 SYDVKM. In DNA form, the CDR3 reads TGTGCCAGCACCTCCCCGACTAGCGGGAGCAATGAGCAGTTCTTC. It codes for CASTSPTSGSNEQFF.

V is TRBV20-1 and J is TRBJ2-5, with 7 bases that match TRBD2. J lost 11 bases, V lost 1 base, and 10 bases had no gene match. Germline V gives CDR1 DFQATT, CDR2 SNEGSKA (reference sequence). The CDR3 is 13 amino acids. The CDR3 region has the DNA TGCAGTGCTAGAGGGCTAGCGGACAATGAGCAGTACTTC. Translation gives CSARGLADNEQYF.

The rearrangement joins TRBV5-1 to TRBJ2-3; 13 positions agree with TRBD2. The CDR3 sequence is 17 residues long. The J segment lost 4 bases and the V segment lost 0 bases, leaving 5 bases of the junction unmatched. CDR1 SGHRS and CDR2 YFSETQ come from the germline V gene. The CDR3 sequence: CASSLGTSGGISDTQYF. The CDR3 coding sequence is TGCGCCAGCAGCTTGGGGACTAGCGGGGGAATATCAGATACGCAGTATTTT. The entire variable domain, with the rest obtained from reference TRBV5-1 and TRBJ2-3, is as follows: KAGVTQTPRYLIKTRGQQVTLSCSPISGHRSVSWYQQTPGQGLQFLFEYFSETQRNKGNFPGRFSGRQFSNSRSEMNVSTLELGDSALYLCASSLGTSGGISDTQYFGPGTRLTVL.